This T cell receptor beta chain was documented in a study of blood T cell repertoires in COVID-19. Turning to the study itself: The samples span acute and convalescent COVID-19 from the United States, Italy and Spain. In each case, the material was cDNA or gDNA derived from T cells, B-cell-depleted T cells, or PBMCs.

Trimming took off 5 bases at V and 1 base at J, with 9 bases between the two ends. The CDR3 spans 13 residues. Germline lookup yields CDR1 SGHRS and CDR2 YFSETQ. In the source study's methods: Amplifying reference gene primers gave estimates of nucleated cell counts. The repertoire was sequenced with immunoSEQ multiplex PCR; TCRdb's copy has only in-frame clones and lacks some. V, J and clone size are those of that table, while D and trimming were read from the DNA. Of some 150,000 clones in the sample, 81% are singletons; the top ten hold approximately 9.2%. Sequences were obtained from peripheral blood. This TCR came from a human donor with acute or convalescent COVID-19. The donor label of this sample is uncertain. The chain combines TRBV5-1 with TRBJ1-2, with D unclear. DNA for the CDR3: TGCGCCAGCAGACAGTCCTTTAACTATGGCTACACCTTC. Its translation: CASRQSFNYGYTF. Full variable domain (rest looked up from reference TRBV5-1 and TRBJ1-2): KAGVTQTPRYLIKTRGQQVTLSCSPISGHRSVSWYQQTPGQGLQFLFEYFSETQRNKGNFPGRFSGRQFSNSRSEMNVSTLELGDSALYLCASRQSFNYGYTFGSGTRLTVV.